This entry describes one T cell receptor (beta chain). Antigen unknown. This sample was taken from a study of T cells expressing NK-cell markers. Across the study: Most of the eight sequenced donors tested HCMV-seropositive; one tested seronegative.

TCRdb reprocessed the 5' RACE reads and reports one entry per CDR3 protein, with no DNA. The sample holds about 400,000 distinct CDR3 sequences. Study conclusions and caveats: Over 5 donors carried dominant NKG2C+ clonotypes that made up roughly 1.0-8% of their CD8+ T cells.

CDR1 is DFQATT, CDR2 SNEGSKA, per germline (reference sequence). The CDR3 covers 15 residues. The chain employs TRBV20-1 and TRBJ2-1; TCRdb indicates TRBD2, and absent DNA this call remains unverified. Sequenced: blood T cells: a sorted CD56 or NKG2C T cell subset, CD4+ or CD8+ T cells, or bulk PBMC T cells (not recorded which). This clonotype originated in a woman aged 45-65 years in good health. The CDR3 is CSARVRLAGRNEQFF.